This TCR beta chain derives from a study of blood T cell repertoires in COVID-19. Study-level information: Sample material is recorded as cDNA or gDNA derived from T cells, B-cell-depleted T cells, or PBMCs.

Germline CDR1 is KGHDR and CDR2 is SFDVKD. Trimming cost V 4 bases and J 6 bases; bases outside gene matches: 8. This CDR3 has 15 amino acids. Here immunoSEQ multiplex PCR was the method, and the copy in TCRdb shows in-frame clones only, minus some. Here the sample spans under 200,000 clones, around 82% being singletons. This clone was observed once. This receptor was taken from a man aged 18 to 30 with active or convalescent COVID-19. The specimen was peripheral blood. This chain joins TRBV24-1 and TRBJ2-3, with TRBD2 identical over 8 bases. The CDR3 loop is CATSDPAGAGDTQYF. DNA of the CDR3: TGTGCCACCAGTGACCCAGCGGGGGCCGGGGATACGCAGTATTTT.